These T cell receptor beta chains were read from a single sample in a study of Ad26.COV2.S vaccination and SARS-CoV-2 variants. Assay used: immunoSEQ multiplex PCR; TCRdb lists only in-frame clones, some missing. The sample lists over 130,000 clones; about nine tenths were seen once. Material: peripheral blood, obtained after recovery from COVID-19. These receptor sequences come from a human donor who had recovered from COVID-19. Both conserved end residues are part of each CDR3. D genes are given only for firm matches. Part of the rows lack a size; the others show once, few, many or a class for expanded clones.

V	size	J	length	D	CDR3	DNA
TRBV5-5	.	TRBJ1-4	14	TRBD1	CASSYSGGNEKLFF	TGTGCCAGCAGTTACTCAGGGGGTAATGAAAAACTGTTTTTT
TRBV5-1	.	TRBJ2-5	13	.	CASSFEDKVTQYF	TGCGCCAGCAGCTTCGAGGATAAGGTGACCCAGTACTTC
TRBV27	.	TRBJ2-7	16	.	CASSPSRGTTHYEQYF	TGTGCCAGCAGTCCATCTAGGGGGACTACACACTACGAGCAGTACTTC
TRBV24-1	.	TRBJ2-6	14	.	CAPSGGGGANVLTF	TGTGCCCCCAGTGGGGGGGGCGGGGCCAACGTCCTGACTTTC
TRBV19	once	TRBJ2-7	14	TRBD1	CASSMTGGRHEQYF	TGTGCCAGTAGTATGACAGGGGGCCGTCACGAGCAGTACTTC
TRBV5-1	.	TRBJ2-1	16	TRBD1	CASSENIGQVNNEQFF	TGCGCCAGCAGCGAAAATATAGGACAGGTTAACAATGAGCAGTTCTTC
TRBV7-6	.	TRBJ1-2	16	.	CASSLRGDARDYGYTF	TGTGCCAGCAGCTTGAGGGGGGACGCCCGGGACTATGGCTACACCTTC
TRBV7-9	few	TRBJ1-1	16	.	CASSPQGGKVGTEAFF	TGTGCCAGCAGCCCACAGGGAGGAAAAGTTGGCACTGAAGCTTTCTTT
TRBV27	.	TRBJ1-2	14	.	CASSSRGSDHGYTF	TGTGCCAGCAGTTCCCGAGGGAGCGACCATGGCTACACCTTC
TRBV28	.	TRBJ2-6	13	.	CASSLASANVLTF	TGTGCCAGCAGTTTAGCTAGCGCCAATGTCCTGACTTTC
TRBV28	.	TRBJ1-1	15	TRBD1	CASRLRQGANTEAFF	TGTGCCAGCAGGTTAAGACAGGGGGCGAACACTGAAGCTTTCTTT
TRBV28	.	TRBJ2-7	13	TRBD2	CASRSGALYEQYF	TGTGCCAGCAGGAGCGGGGCTCTGTACGAGCAGTACTTC
TRBV14	.	TRBJ1-2	14	.	CASSQEGRGYGYTF	TGTGCCAGCAGCCAAGAGGGGAGGGGATATGGCTACACCTTC
TRBV3-1/TRBV3-2	few	TRBJ1-6	16	.	CASSQGYASYNSPLHF	TGTGCCAGCAGCCAAGGTTATGCGTCCTATAATTCACCCCTCCACTTT
TRBV25-1	.	TRBJ1-3	15	.	CASSEYLGAGNTIYF	TGTGCCAGCAGTGAATACTTGGGGGCTGGAAACACCATATATTTT
TRBV18	few	TRBJ1-4	14	.	CASSGGPKNEKLFF	TGTGCCAGCTCAGGGGGACCGAAGAATGAAAAACTGTTTTTT
TRBV12-3/TRBV12-4	few	TRBJ2-7	12	.	CASSLSQEEQYF	TGTGCCAGCAGTTTAAGTCAGGAGGAGCAGTACTTC
TRBV28	.	TRBJ1-2	17	TRBD1	CAAGSTFSTGGDYGYTF	TGTGCCGCCGGGTCTACGTTTTCAACAGGGGGCGACTATGGCTACACCTTC
TRBV18	.	TRBJ2-7	14	TRBD2	CASSPGAGTGEQYF	TGTGCCAGCTCACCGGGAGCGGGGACGGGCGAGCAGTACTTC
TRBV5-1	.	TRBJ1-2	14	.	CASSTGHPNYGYTF	TGCGCCAGCTCCACAGGGCACCCTAACTATGGCTACACCTTC
TRBV5-8	.	TRBJ2-7	17	TRBD2	CASTPGTSGGPRGEQYF	TGTGCCAGCACCCCCGGGACTAGCGGGGGCCCCAGGGGCGAGCAGTACTTC
TRBV2	.	TRBJ1-6	15	.	CASSGGGRPNSPLHF	TGTGCCAGCAGTGGCGGAGGACGGCCTAATTCACCCCTCCACTTT
TRBV24-1	.	TRBJ2-3	17	.	CATSDPQGLLSTDTQYF	TGTGCCACCAGTGATCCACAGGGCCTACTTAGCACAGATACGCAGTATTTT
TRBV5-1	.	TRBJ1-2	15	.	CASSLTAGWNYGYTF	TGCGCCAGCAGCTTAACGGCAGGGTGGAACTATGGCTACACCTTC
TRBV5-8	once	TRBJ1-1	15	.	CASSLAGVLNTEAFF	TGTGCCAGCAGCTTGGCCGGGGTTCTGAACACTGAAGCTTTCTTT
TRBV19	.	TRBJ2-7	15	.	CASSLGGAKRREQYF	TGTGCCAGTAGCCTTGGGGGGGCGAAGAGACGGGAGCAGTACTTC
TRBV3-1/TRBV3-2	.	TRBJ2-5	15	TRBD2	CASSLSRDYGETQYF	TGTGCCAGCAGCCTGTCCCGGGACTATGGAGAGACCCAGTACTTC
TRBV7-9	.	TRBJ1-1	11	.	CASSLGTEAFF	TGTGCCAGCAGCCTCGGCACTGAAGCTTTCTTT
TRBV11-2	.	TRBJ2-7	15	TRBD1	CASRRITGTDYEQYF	TGTGCCAGCAGGCGAATTACCGGGACAGACTACGAGCAGTACTTC
TRBV5-6	.	TRBJ2-7	15	.	CASSLGGEGSYEQYF	TGTGCCAGCAGCTTGGGTGGGGAAGGCTCCTACGAGCAGTACTTC
TRBV28	few	TRBJ1-6	15	.	CASSLWRQGISPLHF	TGTGCCAGCAGTTTATGGCGTCAGGGGATTTCACCCCTCCACTTT
TRBV4-1	.	TRBJ2-5	14	.	CASSQDDGVKTQYF	TGCGCCAGCAGCCAAGATGACGGGGTGAAGACCCAGTACTTC
TRBV18	.	TRBJ1-5	13	.	CASSLRDLQPQHF	TGTGCCAGCTCACTACGGGACCTTCAGCCCCAGCATTTT
TRBV7-9	once	TRBJ2-1	19	TRBD2	CASSLVGVAGGRVYNEQFF	TGTGCCAGCAGCTTAGTTGGGGTAGCGGGGGGCCGAGTTTACAATGAGCAGTTCTTC
TRBV28	.	TRBJ2-7	14	.	CASSLNVGVYEQYF	TGTGCCAGCAGTTTAAATGTCGGTGTCTACGAGCAGTACTTC
TRBV19	once	TRBJ1-2	14	.	CASTSRVFNYGYTF	TGTGCCAGTACCTCCAGGGTATTCAACTATGGCTACACCTTC
TRBV5-4	few	TRBJ1-2	13	.	CASSSQVNYGYTF	TGTGCCAGCAGCTCACAGGTTAACTATGGCTACACCTTC
TRBV19	few	TRBJ2-2	15	.	CASSPRQANTGELFF	TGTGCCAGTAGTCCTCGGCAGGCTAACACCGGGGAGCTGTTTTTT
TRBV20-1	.	TRBJ2-5	11	.	CSVGGEETQYF	TGCAGTGTAGGCGGGGAAGAGACCCAGTACTTC
TRBV11-2	.	TRBJ2-2	13	.	CASSLRYTGELFF	TGTGCCAGCAGCTTAAGATACACCGGGGAGCTGTTTTTT
TRBV6-1	.	TRBJ2-4	17	.	CASSEAGLQGAKNIQYF	TGTGCCAGCAGTGAAGCGGGGCTTCAGGGGGCCAAAAACATTCAGTACTTC
TRBV28	once	TRBJ2-7	13	TRBD1	CASRPGQGNEQYF	TGTGCCAGCAGACCGGGACAGGGGAACGAGCAGTACTTC
TRBV7-8	.	TRBJ2-5	16	TRBD2	CASSFRVGGAEETQYF	TGTGCCAGCAGCTTTAGAGTCGGGGGGGCCGAAGAGACCCAGTACTTC
TRBV20-1	.	TRBJ1-1	11	.	CSARGRFEAFF	TGCAGTGCCCGGGGCCGATTTGAAGCTTTCTTT
TRBV10-3	.	TRBJ1-5	13	.	CAISEGVNQPQHF	TGTGCCATCAGCGAGGGGGTAAATCAGCCCCAGCATTTT
TRBV4-1	.	TRBJ1-3	15	.	CASSQVAGTGNTIYF	TGCGCCAGCAGCCAAGTTGCGGGGACGGGAAACACCATATATTTT
TRBV3-1/TRBV3-2	.	TRBJ2-4	17	TRBD1	CASSQTGTANFKNIQYF	TGTGCCAGCAGCCAAACCGGGACAGCGAACTTCAAAAACATTCAGTACTTC
TRBV15	.	TRBJ1-5	20	.	CATSRDWRQWGATGNQPQHF	TGTGCCACCAGCAGAGATTGGAGACAGTGGGGGGCCACGGGCAATCAGCCCCAGCATTTT
TRBV4-3	.	TRBJ1-3	19	.	CASSQVEGDIPIQPNTIYF	TGCGCCAGCAGCCAAGTAGAGGGGGACATCCCCATCCAACCTAACACCATATATTTT
TRBV11-2	.	TRBJ1-2	14	.	CASSLASANYGYTF	TGTGCCAGCAGCTTGGCGTCCGCTAACTATGGCTACACCTTC
TRBV5-1	.	TRBJ1-6	14	TRBD1	CASSLTGGFSPLHF	TGCGCCAGCAGCTTAACAGGGGGATTTTCACCCCTCCACTTT
TRBV2	few	TRBJ1-5	14	.	CASSGRGNDQPQHF	TGTGCCAGCAGTGGCAGGGGAAACGATCAGCCCCAGCATTTT
TRBV30	once	TRBJ1-1	17	TRBD1	CAWTLGGTGLSNTEAFF	TGTGCCTGGACCTTGGGGGGGACAGGGCTTTCGAACACTGAAGCTTTCTTT
TRBV5-6	once	TRBJ1-2	15	TRBD1	CASTLGVAGGVGYTF	TGTGCCAGCACCTTGGGAGTTGCAGGGGGCGTGGGCTACACCTTC
TRBV19	.	TRBJ1-2	12	TRBD1	CASQDREGGYTF	TGTGCCAGTCAGGACAGGGAGGGTGGCTACACCTTC
TRBV7-2	.	TRBJ2-3	13	TRBD1	CASSQGVTDTQYF	TGTGCCAGCAGCCAGGGGGTCACAGATACGCAGTATTTT
TRBV27	.	TRBJ1-2	15	TRBD1	CASRQDRGGFGGYTF	TGTGCCAGCAGACAGGACAGGGGGGGGTTCGGTGGCTACACCTTC
TRBV28	.	TRBJ1-2	12	TRBD1	CATSDRDYGYTF	TGTGCCACATCGGACAGGGACTATGGCTACACCTTC
TRBV2	once	TRBJ2-5	13	.	CANRDQLQETQYF	TGTGCCAACCGGGACCAACTCCAAGAGACCCAGTACTTC
TRBV4-3	.	TRBJ2-3	17	TRBD2	CASSPSGGGAMGDTQYF	TGCGCCAGCAGCCCTTCAGGCGGGGGGGCCATGGGAGATACGCAGTATTTT